This T cell receptor (beta chain) was observed in a study of blood T cell repertoires in COVID-19. Only in-frame clones appear in the TCRdb table, and some are missing; sequencing was by immunoSEQ multiplex PCR. The profile shows about 100,000 clones, about 85% of them singletons. Material: peripheral blood. The receptor's source is a man between 60 and 70 years old with acute or convalescent COVID-19.

The CDR3 bases are TGTGCCTGGAGTACGGGGAGCGGGGGGGCCGCAGATACGCAGTATTTT. Translated, it gives CAWSTGSGGAADTQYF. This rearrangement joins TRBV30 to TRBJ2-3; 10 nucleotides match TRBD2. Germline values: CDR1 GTSNPN, CDR2 SVGIG (reference sequence). CDR3 length: 16 amino acids. V trimming: 2 bases; J trimming: 4 bases; junction bases outside the gene matches: 9.